The T cell receptor (beta chain) described here comes from a study of CD8 T cells in Susac syndrome (dated by TCRdb to the late 2010s). Notes on the research overall: Whether CD8+ T cell activation and differentiation in Susac syndrome was antigen driven was tested using repertoire sequencing.

RNA was extracted with the RNeasy kit and roughly 0.45 to 1 ug was reverse transcribed using random hexamers. The immunoSEQ multiplex PCR assay, covering 54 Vbeta and 13 Jbeta segments, was used to amplify TCR beta CDR3 regions. PCR amplification bias was corrected by using a synthetic template baseline for primer optimization and computational correction. In the authors' own workflow: Reads were annotated to V, D and J genes according to IMGT and were analyzed with immunoSEQ Analyzer, with only productive sequences retained. To calculate clonality, Shannon entropy was normalized by log2 of the number of productive unique sequences and then subtracted from one. Public and private clones were assessed among the 100 most prevalent clones of each patient and control. Susac-specific clones were defined as absent from healthy and MS cohorts, 800 to 1,200 published viral clones and other ImmuneACCESS disease sequences. Through fastp at Q25 and MiXCR, TCRdb rebuilt clones from the public reads, retaining in-frame beta chains. Rows are combined by CDR3 protein, so each entry shows the most common genes and DNA. The V and J calls here are based on TCRdb, not the publication. Present in this sample are about 180,000 distinct CDR3 sequences, 90% to 96% of which were seen just once. The ten largest clones add up to approximately 0.09% of the sample.

Concerning this clonotype itself: Its antigen remains unidentified. One base away there is no much larger clone; base qualities are not given.

Paper-wide results and their limitations: The number of individuals in the TCR sequencing and HLA analysis was acknowledged as relatively small.

Peripheral blood CD8+ and CD4+ T cells from healthy donors, Susac syndrome patients and multiple sclerosis patients were profiled using high-throughput TCR beta sequencing. Multiple sclerosis controls were treatment-naive patients with stable or active relapsing-remitting disease fulfilling revised McDonald criteria. Bulk CD8+ and CD4+ T cells were purified by magnetic negative isolation, while CD8+ TEMRA cells were enriched using FACS. Blood was collected in EDTA tubes and processed within 24 hours, with PBMCs isolated through density gradient centrifugation. PBMCs intended for TCR sequencing were cryopreserved in liquid nitrogen and thawed later in a water bath at 37 degrees C. A purity of at least 90% was achieved for sorted or isolated CD4+, CD8+ and CD8+ TEMRA cells. V ends up 4 bases short and J 6 bases short, with an unmatched junction base count of 5. The germline V gene (reference sequence) specifies GTSNPN as CDR1 and SVGIG as CDR2. The CDR3 goes from the cysteine to the phenylalanine over 13 residues. The entry retains the CDR3 DNA only, 39 bases that are in frame from base 1.

This clonotype was obtained from a human donor with multiple sclerosis. The V and J genes are TRBV30 and TRBJ2-1; 8 central bases correspond to TRBD2. What was sequenced was CD4+ T cells from PBMCs. The bases are TGTGCCTGGATTAGCGGGGTGGTCAATGAGCAGTTCTTC. Its amino acids are CAWISGVVNEQFF.